The 6 T cell receptor beta chains presented below share a single source sample, sequenced in a study of PD-L1 blockade in urothelial cancer (dated by TCRdb to about 2017). The library was generated by the immunoSEQ multiplex PCR assay. Imported from immuneACCESS, the table was reduced by TCRdb to in-frame sequences with V and J called. These copies leave out some clones; in studies compared against another copy, an unresolved V gene accounts for under half, and the cause of the remainder is not known. The sample profile shows just under 30,000 clones; more than 75% of them were found once. Roughly 3% of the sample goes to the ten largest clones. The source material was PBMCs, sampled around atezolizumab (anti-PD-L1) treatment. The source is a middle-aged man with urothelial cancer.

This clone was detected only a few times. One end of the junction is discordant with germline, which a read error may explain. The V call is TRBV7-7, the J call TRBJ2-3; D is possibly TRBD2 (5 bases). CDR1 is SSHAT, CDR2 FNYEAQ, per germline (reference sequence). The CDR3 loop spans 15 amino acids. The DNA for the CDR3 is TGTGCTAGCAGCTTAACCGGGGTTAACGGAGATACGCAGTATTTT. Translating gives CASSLTGVNGDTQYF.

The V gene is TRBV6-8, the J gene TRBJ2-5; TRBD2 matches 8 bases. The CDR3 runs 17 residues. Germline-derived CDR1 and CDR2 are MNHGY and SAAAGT. Unmatched junction bases numbered 15, after V lost 2 bases and J lost 7 bases. CDR3 bases: TGTGCCAGCAGTTACGCTCCAGCGGGGGTCTACCGAAGGACCCAGTACTTC. Translating it yields CASSYAPAGVYRRTQYF.

The chain combines TRBV10-3 with TRBJ2-7; 7 bases line up with TRBD2. The CDR3 extends over 11 amino acids. V was clipped by 11 bases and J by 4 bases; unmatched bases: 5. Germline loops: CDR1 ENHRY, CDR2 SYGVKD. CDR3 DNA sequence: TGTGCCTCTAGCGGAGGATACGAGCAGTACTTC. Residues: CASSGGYEQYF.

The chain uses TRBV5-4 and TRBJ1-4; D gene uncertain. The germline gives CDR1 SGHNT, CDR2 YYREEE (reference sequence). The CDR3 is 15 amino acids. V shed 5 bases and J shed 8 bases, with 19 bases lying between them. Here the CDR3 reads CASSSTGLGREKLFF. In nucleotides, the CDR3 is TGTGCCAGCAGTTCGACCGGGTTAGGAAGGGAAAAACTGTTTTTT.

CDR3 residues: CASSKLSGGKETQYF. The CDR3 DNA reads TGTGCCAGCAGCAAACTCAGCGGGGGGAAAGAGACCCAGTACTTC. The V and J genes are TRBV7-9 and TRBJ2-5, with 9 positions matching TRBD2. This CDR3 has 15 amino acids. With 5 bases clipped from V and 3 bases from J, the junction kept 7 bases outside the gene matches. Germline V gene sequence: CDR1 SEHNR, CDR2 FQNEAQ (reference sequence). The whole variable domain, remainder taken from reference TRBV7-9 and TRBJ2-5, is DTGVSQNPRHKITKRGQNVTFRCDPISEHNRLYWYRQTLGQGPEFLTYFQNEAQLEKSRLLSDRFSAERPKGSFSTLEIQRTEQGDSAMYLCASSKLSGGKETQYFGPGTRLLVL.

The chain recombines TRBV4-1 with TRBJ1-3, with TRBD1 as a possible D gene (5 bases). CDR3 length: 15 amino acids. The V end was cut by 1 base, the J end by 0 bases, with 7 bases between. Looked up from germline, CDR1 is MGHRA and CDR2 is YSYEKL. CDR3 coding DNA: TGCGCCAGCAGCCAAGGACAGTTCTCTGGAAACACCATATATTTT. It yields the protein CASSQGQFSGNTIYF.